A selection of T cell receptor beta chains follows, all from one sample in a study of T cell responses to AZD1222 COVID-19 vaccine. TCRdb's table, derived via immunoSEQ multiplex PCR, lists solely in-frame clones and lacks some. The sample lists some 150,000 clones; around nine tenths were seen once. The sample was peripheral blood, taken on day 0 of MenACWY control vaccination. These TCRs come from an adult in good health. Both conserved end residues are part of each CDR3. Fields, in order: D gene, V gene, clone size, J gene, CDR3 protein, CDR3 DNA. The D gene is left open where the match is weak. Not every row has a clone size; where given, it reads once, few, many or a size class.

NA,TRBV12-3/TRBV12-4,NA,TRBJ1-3,CASSTTGNTIYF,TGTGCCAGCAGTACGACTGGAAACACCATATATTTT
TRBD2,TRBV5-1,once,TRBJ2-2,CASNVGTSGHFTGELFF,TGCGCCAGTAACGTCGGGACTAGCGGCCACTTCACCGGGGAGCTGTTTTTT
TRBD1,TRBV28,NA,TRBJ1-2,CASSLQQGANGYTF,TGTGCCAGCAGTTTACAACAGGGGGCGAATGGCTACACCTTC
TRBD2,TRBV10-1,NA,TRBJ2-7,CASSLARGGLSSYEQYF,TGCGCCAGCAGCCTCGCGCGTGGGGGACTATCCTCCTACGAGCAGTACTTC
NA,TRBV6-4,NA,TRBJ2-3,CASRRGGDADTQYF,TGTGCCAGCAGGAGGGGGGGAGATGCGGATACGCAGTATTTT
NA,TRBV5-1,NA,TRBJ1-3,CASSLEAARGNTIYF,TGCGCCAGCAGCCTCGAGGCAGCCCGTGGAAACACCATATATTTT
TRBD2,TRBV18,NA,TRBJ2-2,CASSGTSDRTGELFF,TGTGCCAGCTCCGGGACTAGCGACAGAACCGGGGAGCTGTTTTTT
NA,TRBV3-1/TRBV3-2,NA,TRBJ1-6,CASSETDAIYNSPLHF,TGTGCCAGCAGCGAGACAGATGCTATATATAATTCACCCCTCCACTTT
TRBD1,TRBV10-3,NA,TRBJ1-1,CASLGQHNTEAFF,TGTGCCAGCCTGGGACAGCATAACACTGAAGCTTTCTTT
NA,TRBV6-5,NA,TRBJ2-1,CASSRRWGAEDEQFF,TGTGCCAGCAGCCGGAGGTGGGGGGCAGAAGATGAGCAGTTCTTC
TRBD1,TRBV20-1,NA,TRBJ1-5,CSASTTGGRNQPQHF,TGCAGTGCTAGTACCACAGGGGGCAGAAATCAGCCCCAGCATTTT
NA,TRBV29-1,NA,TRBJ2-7,CSVVQDSYEQYF,TGCAGCGTTGTGCAGGACTCCTACGAGCAGTACTTC
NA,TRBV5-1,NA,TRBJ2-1,CASSLGTTQALEQFF,TGCGCCAGCAGCTTGGGTACCACACAGGCTCTGGAGCAGTTCTTC
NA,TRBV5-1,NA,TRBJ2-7,CASSSREISSYEQYF,TGCGCCAGCAGCTCCCGGGAGATAAGCTCCTACGAGCAGTACTTC
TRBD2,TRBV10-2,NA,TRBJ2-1,CASRDTSGRAMEQFF,TGCGCCAGCAGGGATACTAGCGGGAGGGCCATGGAGCAGTTCTTC
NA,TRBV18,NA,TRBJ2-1,CASSPGMRSYNEQFF,TGTGCCAGCTCACCCGGGATGAGATCCTACAATGAGCAGTTCTTC
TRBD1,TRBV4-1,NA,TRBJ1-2,CASSLPGQNYGYTF,TGCGCCAGCAGCCTCCCGGGACAGAACTATGGCTACACCTTC
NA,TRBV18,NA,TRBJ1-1,CASSPGRLSVMNTEAFF,TGTGCCAGCTCCCCGGGCAGGCTTTCTGTTATGAACACTGAAGCTTTCTTT
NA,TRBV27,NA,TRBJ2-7,CASSFGSEYEQYF,TGTGCCAGCAGTTTCGGGAGTGAGTACGAGCAGTACTTC
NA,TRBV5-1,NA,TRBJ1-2,CASSLDSPNYGYTF,TGCGCCAGCAGCTTGGACAGCCCGAACTATGGCTACACCTTC
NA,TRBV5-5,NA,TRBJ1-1,CASSLFGDTEAFF,TGTGCCAGCAGCTTGTTTGGGGACACTGAAGCTTTCTTT
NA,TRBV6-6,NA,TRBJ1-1,CASSHPEWEIQGIRTEAFF,TGTGCCAGCAGTCACCCCGAATGGGAAATACAGGGAATACGTACTGAAGCTTTCTTT
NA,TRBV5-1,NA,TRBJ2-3,CASSFRDSGTDTQYF,TGCGCCAGCAGCTTCCGGGACTCGGGGACAGATACGCAGTATTTT